The 23 T cell receptor beta chains presented below share a single source sample, sequenced in a study of T cell repertoires in cytomegalovirus infection. MiXCR was run by TCRdb on the reads, yielding one entry per CDR3 protein. Here the sample spans approximately 250,000 distinct CDR3 sequences, around 6.2% being singletons. The sample was PBMCs. All receptors derive from a human donor in good health (CMV status not recorded). Some clones in this sample may be carry-over from other donors' samples.

This clonotype was observed many times. The J gene is TRBJ1-1, the V gene TRBV20-1, with D uncertain. V gave up 1 base and J gave up 5 bases, with 5 bases separating them. CDR1 DFQATT and CDR2 SNEGSKA come from the germline V gene (reference sequence). The CDR3 spans 11 residues. This CDR3 reads CSARGKTEAFF. The CDR3 region has the DNA TGCAGTGCTAGAGGGAAGACTGAAGCTTTCTTT.

This clonotype was observed many times. DNA for the CDR3: TGTGCCAGCAGCCGAGACTATAAGTCAGATACGCAGTATTTT. This gives the protein CASSRDYKSDTQYF. This chain connects TRBV5-5 to TRBJ2-3; a possible D gene is TRBD2 (5 bases). This CDR3 is built from 14 residues. Trimming left V 4 bases short and J 4 bases short, with 13 bases between. Germline assignment: CDR1 SGHKS and CDR2 YYEKEE (reference sequence).

This clonotype was seen many times. The genes are TRBV7-2 and TRBJ1-2, with no clear D. V lost 4 bases and J lost 4, with 4 bases in between. The CDR3 is made up of 11 amino acids. Germline lookup yields CDR1 SGHTA and CDR2 FQGNSA. The CDR3 coding sequence is TGTGCCAGCAGCTCCCGCTATGGCTACACCTTC. Amino acid sequence: CASSSRYGYTF.

This clonotype occurred many times. The chain is built from TRBV6-1 and TRBJ2-1, with 8 bases that match TRBD1. CDR1 and CDR2 (germline): MNHNS, SASEGT. CDR3 length equals 16 residues. Losses at the gene ends were 6 bases for V and 0 bases for J; bases not matched to a gene: 7. CDR3 amino acids: CASRTGQVPSYNEQFF. DNA of the CDR3: TGTGCCAGCAGAACGGGACAGGTACCCTCCTACAATGAGCAGTTCTTC.

This clonotype was counted at least ten times. This chain joins TRBV7-3 and TRBJ2-3, with TRBD2 matching over 7 bases. Germline V gene sequence: CDR1 SGHTA, CDR2 FQGTGA. Trimming at V came to 3 bases and at J to 3 bases, leaving 3 bases not matched to a gene. This CDR3 is 14 amino acids long. The CDR3 nucleotides read TGTGCCAGCAGCTTCTACGGGAGGACAGATACGCAGTATTTT. It specifies CASSFYGRTDTQYF.

In its sample, this clonotype was seen many times. V usage is TRBV30 and J usage is TRBJ2-2; D unclear. Germline CDR1 reads GTSNPN; CDR2 reads SVGIG (reference sequence). The CDR3 loop spans 13 amino acids. Deletions cut 2 bases from V and 5 bases from J, with 9 bases between. CDR3 sequence: CAWSNSRTGELFF. The CDR3 DNA is TGTGCCTGGAGTAACTCAAGAACCGGGGAGCTGTTTTTT.

This clonotype was picked up many times. The CDR3 reads CASSLGPVNYGYTF. The CDR3 nucleotides are TGTGCCAGCAGCTTAGGGCCAGTGAACTATGGCTACACCTTC. V is TRBV7-2 and J is TRBJ1-2; D gene ambiguous. In germline, CDR1 is SGHTA, CDR2 FQGNSA. V was pared by 1 base and J by 2 bases, with 8 bases between. This CDR3 has 14 residues. The full variable domain, with the rest looked up from reference TRBV7-2 and TRBJ1-2, is GAGVSQSPSNKVTEKGKDVELRCDPISGHTALYWYRQSLGQGLEFLIYFQGNSAPDKSGLPSDRFSAERTGGSVSTLTIQRTQQEDSAVYLCASSLGPVNYGYTFGSGTRLTVV.

V gene TRBV20-1 combines with J gene TRBJ1-5, with 8 bases identical to TRBD1. V gave up 0 bases and J gave up 7 bases; unmatched junction bases: 8. CDR1 and CDR2 (germline): DFQATT, SNEGSKA (reference sequence). The CDR3 totals 15 residues. Written as DNA, the CDR3 is TGCAGTGCTAGAGAGACAGGGGAGTGGGGACAGCCCCAGCATTTT. It is translated as CSARETGEWGQPQHF.

This clonotype was seen many times. V usage is TRBV27 and J usage is TRBJ1-2; D remains ambiguous. V lost 5 bases to trimming and J lost 4 bases, with 11 bases between them. The CDR3 length is 13 residues. Germline CDR1 is MNHEY and CDR2 is SMNVEV (reference sequence). CDR3: CASSPGNGYGYTF. The CDR3 DNA is TGTGCCAGCAGTCCGGGGAACGGCTATGGCTACACCTTC.

This chain uses TRBV7-8 with TRBJ1-2; no clear D gene. V was clipped by 3 bases and J by 0 bases, with 17 bases between them. The CDR3 consists of 17 residues. CDR1 and CDR2 (germline): SGHVS, FQNEAQ. In DNA, the CDR3 is TGTGCCAGCAGCTTGAGAGAACGGACGGCCTCTAACTATGGCTACACCTTC. This encodes CASSLRERTASNYGYTF.

Concerning this clonotype: This could be a read error, since a much larger clone is one nucleotide away. The V and J genes are TRBV9 and TRBJ2-3; 8 bases line up with TRBD2. The germline V gene encodes CDR1 SGDLS and CDR2 YYNGEE. This CDR3 has 15 residues. The CDR3: CASSVGRGGRDTQCF. The CDR3 DNA reads as TGTGCCAGCAGCGTCGGTCGGGGGGGCCGGGATACGCAGTGTTTT. Full variable domain (outside the CDR3, taken from reference TRBV9 and TRBJ2-3): DSGVTQTPKHLITATGQRVTLRCSPRSGDLSVYWYQQSLDQGLQFLIQYYNGEERAKGNILERFSAQQFPDLHSELNLSSLELGDSALYFCASSVGRGGRDTQCFGPGTRLTVL.

In its sample, this clonotype was seen many times. CDR3 amino acids: CASSLTGGLYHEQFF. The CDR3 nucleotides are TGTGCCAGCAGCTTAACGGGGGGCCTGTACCATGAGCAGTTCTTC. The chain joins TRBV7-3 to TRBJ2-1; D is possibly TRBD1 or TRBD2 (6 bases each). Germline-derived CDR1 and CDR2 are SGHTA and FQGTGA. The V end was cut by 0 bases, the J end by 8 bases, with 14 bases between. The CDR3 is made up of 15 amino acids.

This clonotype was observed at least ten times. The chain carries TRBV11-2 and TRBJ2-1; 9 bases fit TRBD1. Germline CDR1 is SGHAT and CDR2 is FQNNGV. This CDR3 comprises 18 residues. V was clipped by 3 bases and J by 5 bases; unmatched bases: 14. The CDR3 DNA reads as TGTGCCAGCAGCTTCCGAGCTGCGACAGGGGGTGTTAACAATGAGCAGTTCTTC. Translating gives CASSFRAATGGVNNEQFF.

This chain links TRBV24-1 with TRBJ2-1; D perhaps matches TRBD1 (6 bases). CDR1 is KGHDR and CDR2 is SFDVKD in the germline V gene. Trimming cost V 1 base and J 4 bases, with 13 bases left between them. This CDR3 is built from 16 residues. The CDR3 DNA follows: TGTGCCACCAGTGATTTCAGACCGGACAGTTACAATGAGCAGTTCTTC. It yields the protein CATSDFRPDSYNEQFF.

This clonotype was seen at least ten times. For the CDR3, the DNA is TGTGCCAGCAGCCAGGGGACTTTAAAAACAGATACGCAGTATTTT. Translated: CASSQGTLKTDTQYF. The V and J genes are TRBV28 and TRBJ2-3, with D possibly called TRBD1 or TRBD2 (6 bases each). CDR3 length: 15 amino acids. The ends were cut back, 6 bases at V and 3 bases at J, with 16 bases in the middle. The germline V gene has CDR1 MDHEN and CDR2 SYDVKM.

Many counts were recorded for this clonotype. The chain links TRBV28 to TRBJ1-1; TRBD1 aligns across 7 bases. V lost 7 bases and J lost 8; bases outside the gene matches: 10. The CDR3 extends over 13 amino acids. Germline loops: CDR1 MDHEN, CDR2 SYDVKM. CDR3: CASTQGQAREAFF. The CDR3 DNA is TGTGCCAGCACTCAAGGACAGGCCCGAGAAGCTTTCTTT.

In this sample, this clonotype turned up many times. The chain employs TRBV29-1 and TRBJ2-1, with a possible D match to TRBD1 (6 bases). Germline V lookup: CDR1 SQVTM, CDR2 ANQGSEA. CDR3 length equals 15 residues. CDR3 sequence (DNA): TGCAGTTCCCGCTTTAAGACAGGCAGCTACAATGAGCAGTTCTTC. Its protein is CSSRFKTGSYNEQFF.

This clonotype came up many times. The chain combines TRBV30 with TRBJ2-3; TRBD2 might be the D (6 bases). Germline assignment: CDR1 GTSNPN and CDR2 SVGIG (reference sequence). V was clipped by 4 bases and J by 3 bases, with 11 bases between them. The CDR3 sequence is 13 residues long. DNA of the CDR3: TGTGCCTGGACGACGGGGGTTACAGATACGCAGTATTTT. Its translation: CAWTTGVTDTQYF.

This clonotype came up many times. The CDR3 loop is CASSLAPGGMNTEAFF. The CDR3 DNA reads as TGTGCCAGCAGCTTAGCACCGGGGGGTATGAACACTGAAGCTTTCTTT. V usage is TRBV7-2 and J usage is TRBJ1-1, with a weak D call TRBD1 (5 bases). CDR1 is SGHTA, CDR2 FQGNSA, per germline. The CDR3 contains 16 residues. Between the trimmed V and J ends, which lost 0 bases and 0 bases, there was a span of 11 bases.

This clonotype has at least ten counts. This chain uses TRBV7-2 with TRBJ2-1, with 9 bases aligning to TRBD2. The CDR3 is 15 amino acids. CDR1 is SGHTA, CDR2 FQGNSA, per germline. V lost 5 bases to trimming and J lost 2 bases; unmatched junction nucleotides: 4. The CDR3 DNA reads as TGTGCCAGCAGCCTTAGCGGGGGAACCTACAATGAGCAGTTCTTC. Translating it yields CASSLSGGTYNEQFF.

This clonotype appeared many times. The chain employs TRBV28 and TRBJ2-5, with D possibly called TRBD1 or TRBD2 (5 bases each). V lost 6 bases to trimming and J lost 3 bases, with 11 bases between them. The CDR3 runs to 13 residues. Germline-derived CDR1 and CDR2 are MDHEN and SYDVKM. DNA of the CDR3: TGTGCCAGCAGCGCTTTGGGGGAAGAGACCCAGTACTTC. Amino acids: CASSALGEETQYF.

This clonotype came up many times. The chain joins TRBV7-6 to TRBJ2-1; 7 bases align to TRBD2. Trimming at V came to 4 bases and at J to 8 bases, leaving 5 bases not matched to a gene. Germline values: CDR1 SGHVS, CDR2 FNYEAQ. CDR3 length equals 13 residues. CDR3 sequence: CASSSAGRDEQFF. CDR3 in DNA: TGTGCCAGCAGCTCTGCAGGGAGGGATGAGCAGTTCTTC.

This clonotype was seen repeatedly, ten times or more. This sequence joins TRBV12-3 or TRBV12-4 and TRBJ1-5, with a tentative D call TRBD1 (6 bases). Trimming shortened V by 6 bases and J by 7 bases, and 19 bases separated the two germline ends. This CDR3 has 15 residues. CDR3 bases: TGTGCCAGCAGCATCACAGGGAGGGGAGGGCAGCCCCAGCATTTT. Residues: CASSITGRGGQPQHF.